This T cell receptor beta chain is drawn from a study of radiation and T cells in renal cell carcinoma. Time point denoted: baseline pretreatment blood. Treatment here: 15 Gy SBRT to primary tumor, nephrectomy 4 weeks later. Data came from immunoSEQ multiplex PCR; TCRdb stores just in-frame clones and leaves some out. The sample lists about 150,000 clones, approximately 90% occurring once. The length of the CDR3 is 15 residues. V gave up 3 bases and J gave up 7 bases, with 19 bases separating them. CDR1 SGHRS and CDR2 YFSETQ come from the germline V gene. This chain joins TRBV5-1 and TRBJ1-2; weak D call: TRBD1 (6 bases). The material sequenced was blood, taken from a patient whose treatment included radiotherapy and nephrectomy. This TCR came from a woman in her 70s with renal cell carcinoma. Here the CDR3 DNA reads TGCGCCAGCAGCTCTGGACAGAGAACAGTAAGTGGCTACACCTTC. Its protein is CASSSGQRTVSGYTF.